This paragraph reports one T cell receptor beta chain. This record belongs to a study of shared clonotypes between healthy human individuals. About 30,000 T cell genomes (around 200 ng DNA) went into each sorted-subset replicate. Measured with immunoSEQ multiplex PCR; TCRdb has only the in-frame clones, and not every one. There are 2 million to 2.5 million clones in the sample; 90% to 95% occur only once, and 0.39% lies in the top ten. The junction had 4 bases not matched to a gene; V was cut back by 1 base and J by 4 bases. The CDR3 consists of 17 residues. Germline CDR1 and CDR2: SGHTA and FQGNSA. This chain connects TRBV7-2 to TRBJ2-3; 14 bases match TRBD2. The sequencing input was naive CD4+ T cells from PBMCs. The subset was: CD45RA+ positively selected. This receptor was taken from a man aged 18 to 30 in good health. Some clones in this sample may be carry-over from other donors' samples. The CDR3 region is CASSLVGTSGSADTQYF. DNA of the CDR3: TGTGCCAGCAGCTTAGTAGGGACTAGCGGGAGTGCAGATACGCAGTATTTT.